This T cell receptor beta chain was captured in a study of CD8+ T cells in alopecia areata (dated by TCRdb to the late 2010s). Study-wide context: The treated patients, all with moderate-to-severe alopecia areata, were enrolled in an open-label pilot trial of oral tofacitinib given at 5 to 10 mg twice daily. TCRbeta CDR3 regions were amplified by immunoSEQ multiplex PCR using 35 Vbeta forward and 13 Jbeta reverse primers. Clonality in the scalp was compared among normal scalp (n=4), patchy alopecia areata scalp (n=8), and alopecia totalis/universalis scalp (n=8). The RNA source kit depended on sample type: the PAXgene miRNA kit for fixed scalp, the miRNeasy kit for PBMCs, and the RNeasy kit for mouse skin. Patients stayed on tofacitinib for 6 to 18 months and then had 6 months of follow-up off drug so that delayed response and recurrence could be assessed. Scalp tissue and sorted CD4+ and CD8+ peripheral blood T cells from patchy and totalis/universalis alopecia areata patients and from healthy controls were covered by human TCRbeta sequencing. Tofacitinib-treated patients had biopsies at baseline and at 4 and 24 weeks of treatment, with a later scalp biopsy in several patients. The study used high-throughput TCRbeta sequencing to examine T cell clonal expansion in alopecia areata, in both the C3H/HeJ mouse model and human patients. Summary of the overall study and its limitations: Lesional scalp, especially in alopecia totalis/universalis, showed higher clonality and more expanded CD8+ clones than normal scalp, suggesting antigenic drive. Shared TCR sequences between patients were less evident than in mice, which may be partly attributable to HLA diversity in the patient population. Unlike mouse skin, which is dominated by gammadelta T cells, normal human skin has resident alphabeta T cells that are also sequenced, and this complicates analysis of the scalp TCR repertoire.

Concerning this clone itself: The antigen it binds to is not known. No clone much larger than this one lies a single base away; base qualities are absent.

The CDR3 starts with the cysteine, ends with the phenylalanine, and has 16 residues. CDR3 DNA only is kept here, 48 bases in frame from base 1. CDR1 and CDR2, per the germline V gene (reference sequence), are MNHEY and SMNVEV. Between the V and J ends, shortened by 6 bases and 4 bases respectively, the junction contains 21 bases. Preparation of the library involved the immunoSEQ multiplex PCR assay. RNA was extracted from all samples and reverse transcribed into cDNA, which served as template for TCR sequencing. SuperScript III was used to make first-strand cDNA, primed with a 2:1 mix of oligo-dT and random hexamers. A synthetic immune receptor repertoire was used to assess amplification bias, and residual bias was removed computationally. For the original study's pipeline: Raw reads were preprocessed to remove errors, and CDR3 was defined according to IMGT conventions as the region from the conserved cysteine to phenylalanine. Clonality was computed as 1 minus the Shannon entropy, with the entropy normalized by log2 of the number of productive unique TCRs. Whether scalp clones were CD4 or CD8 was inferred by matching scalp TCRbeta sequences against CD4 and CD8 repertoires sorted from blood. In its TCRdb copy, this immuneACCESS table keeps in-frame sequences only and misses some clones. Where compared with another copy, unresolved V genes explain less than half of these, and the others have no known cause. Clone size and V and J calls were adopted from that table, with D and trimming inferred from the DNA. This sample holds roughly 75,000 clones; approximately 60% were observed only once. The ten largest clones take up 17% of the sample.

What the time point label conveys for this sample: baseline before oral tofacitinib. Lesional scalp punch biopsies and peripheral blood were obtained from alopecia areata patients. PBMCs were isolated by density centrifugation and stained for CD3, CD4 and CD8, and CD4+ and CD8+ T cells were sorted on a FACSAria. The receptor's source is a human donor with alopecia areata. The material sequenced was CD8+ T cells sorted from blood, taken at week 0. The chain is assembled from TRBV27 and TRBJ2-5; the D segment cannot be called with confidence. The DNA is TGTGCCAGCAGCCCTCCCGGGCCGCTGCGTGTAGAGACCCAGTACTTC. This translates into CASSPPGPLRVETQYF.